Sequencing of this TCR beta chain was carried out in a study of a mutant IDH1 vaccine in newly diagnosed glioma. Turning to the study itself: Vaccination was launched 4-6 weeks after radiotherapy alone, or with temozolomide cycles. Earlier treatment was radiotherapy, temozolomide, or both, with most getting both.

Trimming shortened V by 0 bases and J by 10 bases, and 8 bases separated the two germline ends. This CDR3 is 12 amino acids long. Germline V gene sequence: CDR1 SGDLS, CDR2 YYNGEE. A note on this clone: Its antigen is unknown.

The time point denotes: week 11, during vaccination. Every single dose of the vaccine, 300 ug of mutant IDH1 20-mer peptide, came with topical imiquimod. Sequencing used immunoSEQ multiplex PCR; TCRdb keeps in-frame clones, though not all of them. The sample consists of about 64,000 clones, roughly 84% of them appearing once. The sequence was obtained from a woman in her 50s with glioma. Sequencing used PBMCs, obtained from a glioma patient whose treatment included an IDH1 peptide vaccine. V is TRBV9 and J is TRBJ2-1; D ambiguous. The CDR3 DNA reads TGTGCCAGCAGCGTAGGCCTTGGCGAGCAGTTCTTC. Amino acid sequence: CASSVGLGEQFF.